What follows are 10 T cell receptor beta chains derived from one specimen sequenced in a study of monozygotic twins with inflammatory bowel disease. TCRdb reprocessed the 5' RACE reads, with one entry per CDR3 protein and no DNA. The clone table shows approximately 120,000 distinct CDR3 sequences, with the ten largest holding around 12%. The sequenced sample consisted of blood. Every receptor here comes from a human donor with ulcerative colitis or Crohn's disease, or a healthy co-twin of an affected twin (not recorded which).

The chain uses TRBV4-3 and TRBJ2-2; TCRdb calls TRBD2, which cannot be checked without DNA. Looked up from germline, CDR1 is LGHNA and CDR2 is YSLEER. CDR3 length equals 16 residues. The CDR3 here is CASSLTSGRAGGELFF.

This chain joins TRBV5-1 and TRBJ2-5; with no DNA, the TCRdb D assignment of TRBD2 cannot be verified. Germline CDR1 reads SGHRS; CDR2 reads YFSETQ. This CDR3 comprises 16 residues. CDR3 in amino acids: CASSLGLAGGPETQYF.

The chain is built from TRBV19 and TRBJ2-5. The CDR3 consists of 14 residues. Per germline, CDR1 LNHDA and CDR2 SQIVND (reference sequence). CDR3 loop: CASNLSPQQETQYF.

This chain links TRBV3-1 with TRBJ2-7. In germline, CDR1 is LGHDT, CDR2 YNNKEL (reference sequence). This CDR3 has 16 residues. CDR3 sequence reads: CASSQAIYRGLHEQYF.

The chain uses TRBV9 and TRBJ2-4; TCRdb reports TRBD1, a call that lacks DNA to check it against. There are 17 residues in the CDR3. Germline CDR1 SGDLS, CDR2 YYNGEE. CDR3 amino acids: CASSIGVGTLAKNMQYF.

This chain uses TRBV7-2 with TRBJ2-7; the D gene TCRdb calls, TRBD2, cannot be checked with no DNA. Germline CDR1 and CDR2: SGHTA and FQGNSA. CDR3 length: 14 amino acids. CDR3 protein: CASSFSPNGYEQYF.

The CDR3 sequence: CASSRFAAGSQETQYF. This rearrangement joins TRBV18 to TRBJ2-5. The CDR3 is 16 residues long. Germline V gene sequence: CDR1 KGHSH, CDR2 LQKENI. The whole variable domain, filled in from reference TRBV18 and TRBJ2-5, reads NAGVMQNPRHLVRRRGQEARLRCSPMKGHSHVYWYRQLPEEGLKFMVYLQKENIIDESGMPKERFSAEFPKEGPSILRIQQVVRGDSAAYFCASSRFAAGSQETQYFGPGTRLLVL.

This chain joins TRBV3-1 and TRBJ2-3; TCRdb selects TRBD2, and the lack of DNA leaves this call unchecked. The germline V gene has CDR1 LGHDT and CDR2 YNNKEL (reference sequence). The CDR3 totals 15 residues. This CDR3 is CASSQGLAGGDTQYF.

The chain recombines TRBV24-1 with TRBJ1-1; TCRdb outputs TRBD1, but without DNA this stays unchecked. This CDR3 is built from 15 residues. Germline values: CDR1 KGHDR, CDR2 SFDVKD. The CDR3 is CATSDPGQGGAEAFF.

The V call is TRBV3-1, the J call TRBJ1-1. The V gene's germline CDR1 is LGHDT and CDR2 YNNKEL (reference sequence). This CDR3 has 15 residues. The CDR3 loop reads CASSHSPRGWTEAFF. Drawing the rest from reference TRBV3-1 and TRBJ1-1, the complete variable domain is DTAVSQTPKYLVTQMGNDKSIKCEQNLGHDTMYWYKQDSKKFLKIMFSYNNKELIINETVPNRFSPKSPDKAHLNLHINSLELGDSAVYFCASSHSPRGWTEAFFGQGTRLTVV.